This T cell receptor (beta chain) was retrieved from a study of cytomegalovirus exposure and HLA in healthy donors. Across the whole study: A prior analysis found about 110 million unique TCR beta sequences from around 180 million T cells. Early release data held 85 million or so unique TCRs from HLA-typed donors.

Study results and caveats: From TCR beta sequences, most subjects' HLA-A and HLA-B alleles were reportedly predicted accurately. Presence/absence analysis assumed near-uniform sequencing depth across donors.

J was trimmed by 4 bases and V by 4 bases; bases with no gene match: 5. This CDR3 has 14 residues. Per the germline V gene, CDR1 is SGHRS and CDR2 is YFSETQ. The primer mix had 60 Vbeta and 13 Jbeta primers. Generated by immunoSEQ multiplex PCR, the TCRdb table keeps only in-frame clones and is missing some. The repertoire holds about 85,000 clones, with around 69% as singletons. For this clone: The antigen is undetermined.

This chain uses TRBV5-1 with TRBJ2-3; 8 bases line up with TRBD1. The sample taken for sequencing was PBMCs. This receptor was identified in a young man in good health and CMV-seronegative. CDR3: CASSRNRGADTQYF. CDR3 in DNA: TGCGCCAGCAGCAGGAACAGGGGGGCAGATACGCAGTATTTT.